The clone carrying this T cell receptor (beta chain) appeared many times. Its antigen is unknown. Amplified regions were TCR beta CDR3 sequences from RNA transcripts. Primed by the HTBI set, a first-round RT-PCR was run on the TCR CDR3. TCRdb passed the multiplex PCR reads through MiXCR, listing each CDR3 protein once. The sample consists of under 300,000 distinct CDR3 sequences, roughly an eighth of them appearing once. The data were taken from a study of T cells in Graves' hyperthyroidism and ophthalmopathy. Turning to the study itself: Peripheral blood was drawn at first diagnosis, prior to all treatment.

Approximately 10 ml of fresh peripheral blood supplied the PBMCs. Overall study results and limits: With a median lead of around 6.7 months before onset, the model predicted ophthalmopathy. Most expanded thyroid clonotypes above 0.001 recurred in blood.

The sequenced material came from blood. The source of this sequence is a woman aged 40 to 50 with Graves' hyperthyroidism.

CDR3: CASRYGKTGELFF. The CDR3 nucleotides read TGTGCCAGCAGGTACGGGAAGACCGGGGAGCTGTTTTTT. The genes are TRBV6-1 and TRBJ2-2, with a weak D call TRBD2 (5 bases). The CDR3 totals 13 residues. Trimming took off 6 bases at V and 5 bases at J, with 10 bases between the two ends. Germline values: CDR1 MNHNS, CDR2 SASEGT.